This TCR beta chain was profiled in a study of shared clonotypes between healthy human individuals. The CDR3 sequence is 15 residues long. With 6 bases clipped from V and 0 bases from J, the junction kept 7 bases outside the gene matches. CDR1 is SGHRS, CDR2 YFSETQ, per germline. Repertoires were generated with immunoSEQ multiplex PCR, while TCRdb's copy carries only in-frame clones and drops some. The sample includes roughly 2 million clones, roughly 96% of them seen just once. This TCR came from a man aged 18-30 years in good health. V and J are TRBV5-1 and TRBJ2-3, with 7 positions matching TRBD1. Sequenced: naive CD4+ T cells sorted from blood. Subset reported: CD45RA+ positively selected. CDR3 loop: CASTPQGSSTDTQYF. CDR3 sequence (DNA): TGCGCCAGCACCCCACAGGGGTCGAGCACAGATACGCAGTATTTT.